This T cell receptor (beta chain) was retrieved from a study of blood T cell repertoires in COVID-19. At the level of the study: Specimens from acute and convalescent COVID-19 originated in the United States, Italy and Spain. In each case, the material was cDNA or gDNA derived from T cells, B-cell-depleted T cells, or PBMCs.

In the source study's methods: Reference gene primer amplification gave estimated nucleated cell counts. The repertoire was sequenced with immunoSEQ multiplex PCR; TCRdb's copy has only in-frame clones and lacks some. The DNA gave D and trimming, while V, J and clone size come from that table. The sample includes 150,000 or so clones, approximately 80% of them seen just once. The V end was cut by 9 bases, the J end by 7 bases, with 16 bases between. This CDR3 is 13 amino acids long. Germline CDR1 LNHDA, CDR2 SQIVND (reference sequence). The sample comprised peripheral blood. The sequence derives from a woman aged 40 to 50 with active or convalescent COVID-19. The chain is built from TRBV19 and TRBJ1-5, with TRBD1 as a possible D gene (6 bases). CDR3 sequence (DNA): TGTGCCAGCCGGGACACACAAAAACAGCCCCAGCATTTT. Amino acid sequence: CASRDTQKQPQHF.